The 3 T cell receptor beta chains in this list originate from one sample, sequenced in a study of blood T cell repertoires in COVID-19. The table came from immunoSEQ multiplex PCR; TCRdb's copy has only in-frame clones and leaves some out. In the table there are under 500,000 clones, roughly 90% of which are singletons. Sequencing was done on a sample of peripheral blood. These receptor sequences come from a woman aged 25 to 39 with acute or convalescent COVID-19.

This chain joins TRBV10-3 and TRBJ1-1; D is ambiguous. The germline gives CDR1 ENHRY, CDR2 SYGVKD. This CDR3 is built from 15 residues. With 0 bases removed from V and 3 bases from J, the gap between germline ends came to 11 bases. The CDR3 nucleotides read TGTGCCATCAGTGAGTCATGGCAATTGGACACTGAAGCTTTCTTT. Protein product: CAISESWQLDTEAFF.

The chain employs TRBV7-9 and TRBJ2-2; 9 positions agree with TRBD1. The CDR3 extends over 12 amino acids. The ends lost 10 bases at V and 7 bases at J; junction bases unmatched: 4. Germline V gives CDR1 SEHNR, CDR2 FQNEAQ (reference sequence). CDR3 sequence: CATRQGGGELFF. CDR3 DNA sequence: TGTGCCACAAGACAGGGGGGCGGGGAGCTGTTTTTT.

This clone has a single count. The CDR3 DNA reads as TGTGCCAGCAGCCAAGTTGGGACAGGGGAATACGAGCAGTACTTC. It is translated as CASSQVGTGEYEQYF. The genes are TRBV3-1 (or the pseudogene TRBV3-2) and TRBJ2-7, with 10 nucleotides matching TRBD1. CDR1 is LGHDT and CDR2 is YNNKEL in the germline V gene (reference sequence). The junction had 4 bases not matched to a gene; V was cut back by 1 base and J by 4 bases. The CDR3 runs 15 residues.